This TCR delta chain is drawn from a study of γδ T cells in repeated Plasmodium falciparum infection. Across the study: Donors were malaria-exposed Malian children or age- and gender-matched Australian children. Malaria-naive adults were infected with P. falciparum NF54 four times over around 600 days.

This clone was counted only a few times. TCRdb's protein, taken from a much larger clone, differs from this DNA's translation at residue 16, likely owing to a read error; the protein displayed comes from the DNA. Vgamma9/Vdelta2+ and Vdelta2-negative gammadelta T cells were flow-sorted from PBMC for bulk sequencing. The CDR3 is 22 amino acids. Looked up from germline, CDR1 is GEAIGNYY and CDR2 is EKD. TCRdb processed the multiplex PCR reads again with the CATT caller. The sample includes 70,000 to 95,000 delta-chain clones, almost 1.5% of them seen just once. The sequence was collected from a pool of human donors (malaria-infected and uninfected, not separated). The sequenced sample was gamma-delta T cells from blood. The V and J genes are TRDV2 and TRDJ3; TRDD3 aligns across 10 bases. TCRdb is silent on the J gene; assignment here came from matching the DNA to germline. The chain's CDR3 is CACDTPDTGGSPSSWGTRQMFF. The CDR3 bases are TGTGCCTGTGACACCCCCGATACTGGGGGATCCCCTAGCTCCTGGGGCACCCGACAGATGTTTTTC.